This T cell receptor (beta chain) was obtained from a study of OX40 agonist ivuxolimab in advanced cancers. Using immunoSEQ multiplex PCR, the repertoire was profiled, and TCRdb retains in-frame clones only, with some absent. The sample lists under 100,000 clones, over 75% occurring once. This clone is a singleton in its sample. Its antigen is still unknown. Broader study findings: Researchers did not determine the expanded peripheral T cells' antigen specificity.

CDR1 and CDR2 from the germline V gene are MNHEY and SMNVEV (reference sequence). Trimming took off 5 bases at V and 6 bases at J, with 24 bases between the two ends. CDR3 size: 17 residues. Material: CD4+ or CD8+ T cells sorted from blood, obtained in a trial of the OX40 agonist ivuxolimab. The chain uses TRBV27 and TRBJ2-3; D gene unclear. The receptor's source is an adult with an advanced solid tumor such as melanoma, head and neck, liver or kidney cancer. The CDR3 loop is CASSTRRAARGSDTQYF. The CDR3 DNA reads TGTGCCAGCAGTACCCGTCGGGCGGCTAGAGGTTCCGATACGCAGTATTTT.